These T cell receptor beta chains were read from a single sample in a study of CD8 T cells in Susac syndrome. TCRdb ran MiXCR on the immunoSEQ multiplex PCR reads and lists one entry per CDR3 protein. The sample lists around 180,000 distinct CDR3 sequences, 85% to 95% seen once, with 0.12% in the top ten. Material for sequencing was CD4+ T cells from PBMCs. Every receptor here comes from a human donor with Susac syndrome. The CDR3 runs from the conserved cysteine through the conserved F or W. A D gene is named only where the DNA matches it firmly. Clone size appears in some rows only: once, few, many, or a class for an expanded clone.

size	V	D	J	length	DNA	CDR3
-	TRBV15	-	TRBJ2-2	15	TGTGCCACCAGCAGGGGTGGAAGTGGGAACGGGGAGCTGTTTTTT	CATSRGGSGNGELFF
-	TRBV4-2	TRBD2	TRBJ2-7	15	TGTGCCAGCAGCCGAGATAGCGGGGGGAAGAACGAGCAGTACTTC	CASSRDSGGKNEQYF
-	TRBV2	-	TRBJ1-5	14	TGTGCCAGCTCGATAAAGGAGGTTAATCAGCCCCAGCATTTT	CASSIKEVNQPQHF
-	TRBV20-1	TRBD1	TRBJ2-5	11	TGCAGCGCTGACAGGGGAGAGACCCAGTACTTC	CSADRGETQYF
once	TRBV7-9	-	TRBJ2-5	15	TGTGCCAGCAGCAACACTCGAGGGGCTCAGGAGACCCAGTACTTC	CASSNTRGAQETQYF
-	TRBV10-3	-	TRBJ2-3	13	TGTGCCCTGGGAGCAGGGGCCGCAGATACGCAGTATTTT	CALGAGAADTQYF
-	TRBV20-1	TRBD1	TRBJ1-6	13	TGCAGTGCTAGGCCGGACAGGGGTTCACCCCTCCACTTT	CSARPDRGSPLHF
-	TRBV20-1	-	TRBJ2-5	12	TGCAGTCCTCGAGGGGCCGGAGAGACCCAGTACTTC	CSPRGAGETQYF
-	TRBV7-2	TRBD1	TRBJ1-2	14	TGTGCCAGCAGCCCCGACAGGGGCAGGTATGGCTACACCTTC	CASSPDRGRYGYTF
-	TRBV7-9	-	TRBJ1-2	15	TGTGCCAGCAGCCCATTTTTTGGTCCTAGGGGAGGCTACACCTTC	CASSPFFGPRGGYTF
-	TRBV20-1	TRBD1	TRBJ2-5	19	TGCAGTGCCCCAACCGCACCAATAGCCGGGACAGCAAACCAAGAGACCCAGTACTTC	CSAPTAPIAGTANQETQYF
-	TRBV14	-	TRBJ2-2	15	TGTGCCAGCAGCCAAGGCGGCACGAACACCGGGGAGCTGTTTTTT	CASSQGGTNTGELFF
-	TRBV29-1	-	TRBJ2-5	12	TGCAGCGTTGGTAGGATACAAGAGACCCAGTACTTC	CSVGRIQETQYF
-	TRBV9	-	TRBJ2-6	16	TGTGCCAGCAGCTCCAGAGGGGGGACCGGGGCCAACGTCCTGACTTTC	CASSSRGGTGANVLTF
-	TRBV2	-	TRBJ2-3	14	TGTGCCAGCAAACCGGACATCTACCCAGATACGCAGTATTTT	CASKPDIYPDTQYF
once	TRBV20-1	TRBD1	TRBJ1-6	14	TGCAGTGCTAGAGGGACAGGGGATAATTCACCCCTCCACTTT	CSARGTGDNSPLHF
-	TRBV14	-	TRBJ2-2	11	TGTGCCAGCAACAATATGGGGGAGCTGTTTTTT	CASNNMGELFF
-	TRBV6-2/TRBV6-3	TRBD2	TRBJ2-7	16	TGTGCCAGCAGTTTGCCGGGACTAGCGGGGGCCTACGAGCAGTACTTC	CASSLPGLAGAYEQYF
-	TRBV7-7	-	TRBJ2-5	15	TGTGCTAGCAGCTTACAAGGGGCAGACCAAGAGACCCAGTACTTC	CASSLQGADQETQYF
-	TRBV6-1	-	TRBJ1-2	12	TGTGCCAGCAGTGTCCTTAACTATGGCTACACCTTC	CASSVLNYGYTF
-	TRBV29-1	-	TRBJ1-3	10	TGCAGCGTTGGGGAAAACACCATATATTTT	CSVGENTIYF
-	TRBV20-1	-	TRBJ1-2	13	TGCAGTGTAGTAACAGAAACTAACTATGGCTACACCTTC	CSVVTETNYGYTF